What follows describes a single T cell receptor (beta chain). This entry comes from a study of control samples from healthy donors and cancer patients. Germline V gene data show CDR1 as MNHNS and CDR2 as SASEGT. This CDR3 has 17 amino acids. V dropped 1 base and J dropped 10 bases, with 20 bases sitting between them. Libraries were prepared by immunoSEQ multiplex PCR; TCRdb keeps only in-frame clonotypes and omits some of them. Counted here are over 55,000 clones, around 93% occurring once; the ten biggest clones make up about 0.99%. This receptor was taken from a man younger than 40 with colorectal cancer. The rearrangement links TRBV6-1 to TRBJ1-6; D perhaps matches TRBD1 (6 bases). Sequenced material: PBMCs. The chain's CDR3 is CASSEDLMTGWRSPLHF. The CDR3 region has the DNA TGTGCCAGCAGTGAAGACCTAATGACAGGTTGGCGGTCACCCCTCCACTTT.